This T cell receptor beta chain was found in a study of blood T cells in healthy people across ages. General observations from the study: In the absence of known donor CMV status, changes in expanded clonotypes were possibly confounded. The unsorted PBMCs prevented any conclusive comparison of naive versus antigen-experienced cells.

This clonotype was counted between two and nine times. What it binds is unknown. The second PCR ran about 6 to 12 cycles with a sample-barcoded 5' primer and J-beta primers. A template-switch adaptor with 12 random nucleotides tagged each cDNA molecule. Each CDR3 protein is one row after TCRdb ran MiXCR on the 5' RACE reads. Of over 500,000 distinct CDR3 sequences listed, 52% are singletons. Per the germline V gene, CDR1 is SGDLS and CDR2 is YYNGEE. This CDR3 is built from 17 residues. What was sequenced was blood. The V call is TRBV9, the J call TRBJ2-7; 7 nucleotides align to TRBD2. The tail of the sequence fits TRBJ2-5 better, so the J call may be wrong. The TCR originated in a woman older than 75 in good health. The DNA for the CDR3 is TGTGCCAGCAGCTCTAGACGGGGAGGGCCGATTGGAGAGACCCAGTACTTC. Residues: CASSSRRGGPIGETQYF.